One and the same sample provided the 4 T cell receptor beta chains below, sequenced in a study of cytomegalovirus exposure and HLA in healthy donors. PCR primers comprised 60 Vbeta and 13 Jbeta primers. TCRdb's table, derived via immunoSEQ multiplex PCR, lists solely in-frame clones and lacks some. The sample consists of 150,000 or so clones, around 72% of them appearing once. The sequenced sample was PBMCs. The receptors originated from a female donor in good health and CMV-seronegative.

The chain links TRBV2 to TRBJ1-1; D gene uncertain. The CDR3 covers 12 residues. V was clipped by 7 bases and J by 6 bases, with 12 bases between them. CDR1 and CDR2 from the germline V gene are SNHLY and FYNNEI. CDR3 loop: CASTRPSAEAFF. CDR3 coding DNA: TGTGCCAGCACCCGCCCTAGCGCTGAAGCTTTCTTT.

This rearrangement joins TRBV19 to TRBJ2-6; TRBD1 matches 12 bases. The CDR3 is 17 amino acids. J lost 9 bases, V lost 4 bases, and 10 bases had no gene match. The germline V gene has CDR1 LNHDA and CDR2 SQIVND (reference sequence). This CDR3 is CASSRGQGALEDNVLTF. The DNA of the CDR3 is TGTGCCAGTAGTAGGGGACAGGGGGCGCTGGAAGACAACGTCCTGACTTTC.

This clone was recorded only once. V and J are TRBV11-2 and TRBJ1-3; 8 bases match TRBD1. Looked up from germline, CDR1 is SGHAT and CDR2 is FQNNGV. The CDR3 is made up of 14 amino acids. V was pared by 10 bases and J by 6 bases, with 11 bases of the junction left unmatched. CDR3: CAIAQGGLLNTIYF. The CDR3, as DNA: TGTGCCATCGCACAGGGGGGGCTATTAAACACCATATATTTT.

V and J are TRBV27 and TRBJ1-4; D is uncertain. V dropped 6 bases and J dropped 2 bases, with 13 bases sitting between them. Germline V gives CDR1 MNHEY, CDR2 SMNVEV (reference sequence). There are 15 residues in the CDR3. Written as DNA, the CDR3 is TGTGCCAGCAGGGAGTTCGGAAGGACTAATGAAAAACTGTTTTTT. This codes for CASREFGRTNEKLFF. Full variable domain (missing parts from reference TRBV27 and TRBJ1-4): EAQVTQNPRYLITVTGKKLTVTCSQNMNHEYMSWYRQDPGLGLRQIYYSMNVEVTDKGDVPEGYKVSRKEKRNFPLILESPSPNQTSLYFCASREFGRTNEKLFFGSGTQLSVL.